The 24 T cell receptor beta chains below all came from one sample that was sequenced in a study of cytomegalovirus exposure and HLA in healthy donors. Clones were read by immunoSEQ multiplex PCR, and TCRdb kept only the in-frame ones, dropping some. The data contain 150,000 to 200,000 clones, around 82% of them seen just once; the ten biggest clones take up roughly 10%. Sample: PBMCs. Every receptor here comes from a man aged 25 to 40 in good health and CMV-seropositive.

The chain links TRBV27 to TRBJ2-7, with TRBD2 matching over 7 bases. Germline V gene data show CDR1 as MNHEY and CDR2 as SMNVEV (reference sequence). Losses at the gene ends were 7 bases for V and 6 bases for J; bases not matched to a gene: 12. The CDR3 sequence is 14 residues long. The CDR3 coding sequence is TGTGCCAGCACCGTCGCGGGGGTCCTTCCCGAGCAGTACTTC. Translating it yields CASTVAGVLPEQYF.

V gene TRBV2 combines with J gene TRBJ2-3; TRBD2 aligns across 13 bases. The CDR3 is 15 residues long. Germline V gene lookup returns CDR1 SNHLY and CDR2 FYNNEI. With V trimmed by 6 bases and J by 0 bases, 0 bases remained unmatched. The CDR3 DNA sequence: TGTGCCAGCAGGGGACTAGCGGGGAGCACAGATACGCAGTATTTT. This sequence encodes CASRGLAGSTDTQYF.

This chain uses TRBV19 with TRBJ2-3; the match to TRBD2 covers 7 bases. Per germline, CDR1 LNHDA and CDR2 SQIVND (reference sequence). With V trimmed by 3 bases and J by 3 bases, 6 bases remained unmatched. This CDR3 region has 15 residues. DNA for the CDR3: TGTGCCAGTAGTATGTCTCGGGGAGGGACAGATACGCAGTATTTT. Its translation is CASSMSRGGTDTQYF. Together with reference TRBV19 and TRBJ2-3, the CDR3 gives the full variable domain: DGGITQSPKYLFRKEGQNVTLSCEQNLNHDAMYWYRQDPGQGLRLIYYSQIVNDFQKGDIAEGYSVSREKKESFPLTVTSAQKNPTAFYLCASSMSRGGTDTQYFGPGTRLTVL.

The rearrangement uses TRBV19 and TRBJ2-7; perhaps TRBD2 as D (5 bases). This CDR3 has 14 residues. Germline CDR1 reads LNHDA; CDR2 reads SQIVND (reference sequence). Deletions cut 6 bases from V and 6 bases from J, with 18 bases between. CDR3: CASRPRDPFREQYF. The CDR3 DNA follows: TGTGCCAGTAGGCCCCGGGATCCATTTCGCGAGCAGTACTTC. Full variable domain (remainder filled in from reference TRBV19 and TRBJ2-7): DGGITQSPKYLFRKEGQNVTLSCEQNLNHDAMYWYRQDPGQGLRLIYYSQIVNDFQKGDIAEGYSVSREKKESFPLTVTSAQKNPTAFYLCASRPRDPFREQYFGPGTRLTVT.

The rearrangement uses TRBV6-1 and TRBJ1-1, with D maybe TRBD1 (5 bases). Trimming pared 2 bases from V and 0 bases from J, leaving 7 bases between. Per the germline V gene, CDR1 is MNHNS and CDR2 is SASEGT. There are 14 residues in the CDR3. CDR3 coding DNA: TGTGCCAGCAGTGAAAGGGGCCTGAACACTGAAGCTTTCTTT. It specifies CASSERGLNTEAFF.

The V gene is TRBV28, the J gene TRBJ2-1; possibly TRBD2 for D (6 bases). Deletions cut 5 bases from V and 9 bases from J, with 11 bases between. CDR1 MDHEN and CDR2 SYDVKM come from the germline V gene. This CDR3 has 12 residues. The CDR3 region is CASSRLVSEQFF. The CDR3 coding sequence is TGTGCCAGCAGTCGACTAGTAAGTGAGCAGTTCTTC.

V usage is TRBV7-2 and J usage is TRBJ2-7; D perhaps matches TRBD2 (6 bases). The CDR3 sequence is 15 residues long. V lost 5 bases and J lost 0, with 14 bases in between. From germline, CDR1 is SGHTA and CDR2 FQGNSA. The chain's CDR3 is CASSPGGGISYEQYF. The DNA of the CDR3 is TGTGCCAGCAGCCCAGGCGGCGGGATCTCCTACGAGCAGTACTTC.

This clone was counted only a few times. V is TRBV5-5 and J is TRBJ2-7, with TRBD2 matching over 10 bases. The CDR3 runs to 16 residues. Germline CDR1 SGHKS, CDR2 YYEKEE (reference sequence). V dropped 3 bases and J dropped 6; count of bases not matched to a gene: 12. The CDR3 DNA sequence: TGTGCCAGCAGCTACTCCGTGGCTAGCGGGGGCGGCGAGCAGTACTTC. Translated, it gives CASSYSVASGGGEQYF.

This rearrangement joins TRBV5-1 to TRBJ2-7; 7 positions match TRBD1. The V and J ends lost 7 bases and 6 bases, in that order; junction bases with no gene match: 10. Germline assignment: CDR1 SGHRS and CDR2 YFSETQ. The CDR3 runs to 13 residues. The CDR3, as DNA: TGCGCCAGCTTCGACAGGGAGTTGGGCGAGCAGTACTTC. Translating gives CASFDRELGEQYF.

The chain is built from TRBV19 and TRBJ2-7; 12 nucleotides match TRBD2. Per germline, CDR1 LNHDA and CDR2 SQIVND (reference sequence). Losses at the gene ends were 5 bases for V and 6 bases for J; bases not matched to a gene: 11. The CDR3 has 16 amino acids. The CDR3 loop reads CASSRGLAGGVPEQYF. DNA of the CDR3: TGTGCCAGTAGTCGCGGGCTAGCGGGAGGGGTCCCCGAGCAGTACTTC.

V usage is TRBV5-4 and J usage is TRBJ2-7, with TRBD2 as a possible D gene (6 bases). The CDR3 has 16 residues. CDR1 and CDR2 from the germline V gene are SGHNT and YYREEE (reference sequence). Trimming removed 0 bases at V and 4 bases at J, with 17 bases between. The CDR3, as DNA: TGTGCCAGCAGCTTGGAGGGCGGCGGGACGGCATACGAGCAGTACTTC. Amino acid sequence: CASSLEGGGTAYEQYF.

This clone was observed at least ten times. The V gene is TRBV6-5, the J gene TRBJ1-2, with 8 nucleotides matching TRBD1. The V and J ends lost 1 base and 8 bases, in that order; junction bases with no gene match: 12. Germline CDR1 and CDR2: MNHEY and SVGAGI. The CDR3 has 16 residues. The CDR3 loop reads CASSYLRHDRGRGYTF. CDR3 in DNA: TGTGCCAGCAGTTACTTAAGACATGACAGGGGCAGAGGCTACACCTTC.

The V and J genes are TRBV10-3 and TRBJ1-1; D is perhaps TRBD1 (5 bases). V was trimmed by 2 bases and J by 4 bases, leaving 5 bases between them. Germline V gene lookup returns CDR1 ENHRY and CDR2 SYGVKD. The CDR3 loop spans 12 amino acids. CDR3 nucleotides: TGTGCCATCAGTGAGGACAGCACTGAAGCTTTCTTT. Protein sequence: CAISEDSTEAFF.

V and J are TRBV5-4 and TRBJ2-5; TRBD1 is a possible D gene (6 bases). Trimming cost V 4 bases and J 3 bases, with 19 bases left between them. Germline values: CDR1 SGHNT, CDR2 YYREEE (reference sequence). This CDR3 contains 16 residues. CDR3 protein: CASSPVGGVPEETQYF. The CDR3 DNA is TGTGCCAGCAGCCCCGTAGGGGGTGTGCCGGAAGAGACCCAGTACTTC.

The CDR3: CASSQPGGGKPLHF. CDR3 DNA: TGTGCCAGCAGCCAACCGGGGGGGGGAAAACCCCTCCACTTT. The V call is TRBV7-2, the J call TRBJ1-6, with D perhaps matching TRBD1 (5 bases). The CDR3 spans 14 residues. Germline V gives CDR1 SGHTA, CDR2 FQGNSA. Trimming took off 5 bases at V and 12 bases at J, with 17 bases between the two ends.

CDR3 DNA: TGTGCCAGCAGCTTTAGCGGGTATGGCTACACCTTC. Protein product: CASSFSGYGYTF. The chain recombines TRBV5-4 with TRBJ1-2; D gene unclear. Trimming took off 2 bases at V and 5 bases at J, with 7 bases between the two ends. This CDR3 has 12 amino acids. The germline V gene has CDR1 SGHNT and CDR2 YYREEE (reference sequence).

The chain has TRBV5-1 and TRBJ2-7; 7 bases are shared with TRBD2. Germline CDR1 reads SGHRS; CDR2 reads YFSETQ. This CDR3 comprises 14 residues. Trimming took 2 bases from V and 2 from J; bases not matched to a gene: 4. As DNA, the CDR3 is TGCGCCAGCAGCTTTACTAGCGATGCCTACGAGCAGTACTTC. This gives the protein CASSFTSDAYEQYF. The whole variable domain, filled in from reference TRBV5-1 and TRBJ2-7, reads KAGVTQTPRYLIKTRGQQVTLSCSPISGHRSVSWYQQTPGQGLQFLFEYFSETQRNKGNFPGRFSGRQFSNSRSEMNVSTLELGDSALYLCASSFTSDAYEQYFGPGTRLTVT.

This clone turned up a few times. The chain couples TRBV6-5 to TRBJ1-1; D is ambiguous. Between the trimmed V and J ends, which lost 0 bases and 9 bases, there was a span of 8 bases. The CDR3 covers 12 residues. Germline values: CDR1 MNHEY, CDR2 SVGAGI. DNA for the CDR3: TGTGCCAGCAGTTACTCGAGCGGGAAAGCTTTCTTT. It is translated as CASSYSSGKAFF.

The chain has TRBV19 and TRBJ1-4; 7 bases are a match to TRBD1. Germline trimming cut 9 bases from V and 7 bases from J; bases unmatched to any gene: 8. CDR1 and CDR2 from the germline V gene are LNHDA and SQIVND (reference sequence). The CDR3 runs to 13 residues. The CDR3 loop is CASNSGQFEKLFF. The CDR3 DNA reads TGTGCCAGCAACTCGGGACAGTTTGAAAAACTGTTTTTT.

This clone has a single count. The rearrangement uses TRBV2 and TRBJ1-4, with D perhaps matching TRBD1 (6 bases). V was clipped by 6 bases and J by 6 bases, with 11 bases between them. The CDR3 loop spans 13 amino acids. CDR1 and CDR2 from the germline V gene are SNHLY and FYNNEI. The CDR3 reads CASREGVYEKLFF. The CDR3 DNA sequence: TGTGCCAGCAGAGAGGGGGTCTATGAAAAACTGTTTTTT.

Only a few counts were recorded for this clone. The chain has TRBV5-1 and TRBJ2-5, with TRBD2 matching over 10 bases. The CDR3 length is 16 residues. The V gene's germline CDR1 is SGHRS and CDR2 YFSETQ. V was clipped by 3 bases and J by 5 bases; unmatched bases: 10. The CDR3 DNA follows: TGCGCCAGCAGCTGGGAGAGCGGGGGGGCCGGGGAGACCCAGTACTTC. It translates to CASSWESGGAGETQYF.

As concerns this clone: A much larger clone lies one base from this, so it may be a read error. The chain recombines TRBV6-4 with TRBJ2-2; D is possibly TRBD2 (6 bases). Germline V gives CDR1 MRHNA, CDR2 SNTAGT. The CDR3 is made up of 14 amino acids. The ends were cut back, 4 bases at V and 0 bases at J, with 6 bases in the middle. This CDR3 is CASSGGTNTGELFF. CDR3 nucleotide sequence: TGTGCCAGCAGTGGCGGGACGAACACCGGGGAGCTGTTTTTT.

J is TRBJ2-7 and V is TRBV7-2; TRBD1 is a possible D gene (6 bases). There are 14 residues in the CDR3. Germline-derived CDR1 and CDR2 are SGHTA and FQGNSA. V lost 1 base and J lost 4, with 11 bases in between. The CDR3 reads CASSLGDTRYEQYF. The CDR3 bases are TGTGCCAGCAGCTTAGGGGACACGCGTTACGAGCAGTACTTC.

The V call is TRBV27, the J call TRBJ1-1; tentatively, D is TRBD1 (5 bases). CDR1 MNHEY and CDR2 SMNVEV come from the germline V gene (reference sequence). The CDR3 is 13 amino acids. Trimming cost V 0 bases and J 8 bases, with 10 bases left between them. The CDR3 DNA is TGTGCCAGCAGTTTATCTCCAGGGTTGGAAGCTTTCTTT. It specifies CASSLSPGLEAFF.